A single sample gave rise to the 17 T cell receptor beta chains below, sequenced in a study of memory CD4+ T cells and cytomegalovirus serostatus. The protocol was immunoSEQ multiplex PCR, while the TCRdb copy is restricted to in-frame clones and leaves out a portion. The table records about 57,000 clones, over 75% of them present only once. Single viable CD3+CD4+CD8-CD45RO+ cells were sorted as the memory CD4+ T cells. Material: memory CD4+ T cells from blood. All receptors come from an adult in good health and CMV-seronegative.

V gene TRBV6-6 combines with J gene TRBJ1-5; no definite D call. This CDR3 comprises 15 residues. Germline loops: CDR1 MNHNY, CDR2 SVGAGI (reference sequence). The ends were cut back, 2 bases at V and 2 bases at J, with 10 bases in the middle. The CDR3 DNA reads TGTGCCAGCAGTTACAGGGCCTCGCGCAATCAGCCCCAGCATTTT. As protein: CASSYRASRNQPQHF.

The rearrangement uses TRBV2 and TRBJ1-2, with D tentatively TRBD1 (5 bases). Germline V gene lookup returns CDR1 SNHLY and CDR2 FYNNEI. The CDR3 runs to 14 residues. V was pared by 6 bases and J by 2 bases, with 13 bases between. The CDR3 loop is CASRGRERNYGYTF. The CDR3 nucleotides read TGTGCCAGCAGGGGGCGGGAAAGGAACTATGGCTACACCTTC.

This chain uses TRBV7-9 with TRBJ2-2; TRBD2 aligns across 11 bases. Trimming removed 5 bases from V and 2 bases from J; junction bases left unmatched: 10. The CDR3 is 18 amino acids. CDR1 is SEHNR and CDR2 is FQNEAQ in the germline V gene (reference sequence). The CDR3 bases are TGTGCCAGCAGCCAAATGACGACTAGCGGGGAAAACACCGGGGAGCTGTTTTTT. Protein: CASSQMTTSGENTGELFF.

V and J are TRBV7-2 and TRBJ1-5; no firm D call. The CDR3 totals 15 residues. V was shortened by 1 base and J by 5 bases, with 12 bases between the two germline ends. Looked up from germline, CDR1 is SGHTA and CDR2 is FQGNSA. CDR3 DNA: TGTGCCAGCAGCTTAGGGTCGGGGAGAGATCAGCCCCAGCATTTT. It yields the protein CASSLGSGRDQPQHF.

The chain couples TRBV19 to TRBJ2-6, with a weak D call TRBD1 (5 bases). Germline-derived CDR1 and CDR2 are LNHDA and SQIVND (reference sequence). Trimming shortened V by 1 base and J by 4 bases, and 17 bases separated the two germline ends. The CDR3 is made up of 18 amino acids. The CDR3 DNA reads as TGTGCCAGTAGTATAGGAGCAGGGAAACTTTACGGGGCCAACGTCCTGACTTTC. Its translation: CASSIGAGKLYGANVLTF.

J is TRBJ2-1 and V is TRBV18; 12 positions agree with TRBD2. Per the germline V gene, CDR1 is KGHSH and CDR2 is LQKENI. The CDR3 has 16 residues. The trim removed 3 bases at V and 6 bases at J, leaving 6 bases unmatched. CDR3 loop: CASSPMTSGSSNEQFF. The CDR3 DNA reads TGTGCCAGCTCACCGATGACTAGCGGGAGCAGCAATGAGCAGTTCTTC. Supplemented by reference TRBV18 and TRBJ2-1, the full variable domain reads NAGVMQNPRHLVRRRGQEARLRCSPMKGHSHVYWYRQLPEEGLKFMVYLQKENIIDESGMPKERFSAEFPKEGPSILRIQQVVRGDSAAYFCASSPMTSGSSNEQFFGPGTRLTVL.

The chain carries TRBV19 and TRBJ2-1; TRBD2 agrees at 10 bases. The CDR3 is 14 amino acids. With V trimmed by 9 bases and J by 6 bases, 8 bases remained unmatched. The germline V gene encodes CDR1 LNHDA and CDR2 SQIVND (reference sequence). This CDR3 is CASRLAGAFNEQFF. The CDR3 DNA reads TGTGCCAGCCGGCTAGCGGGAGCGTTCAATGAGCAGTTCTTC.

This chain uses TRBV6-6 with TRBJ2-3; tentatively, D is TRBD1 (5 bases). Deletions cut 5 bases from V and 3 bases from J, with 9 bases between. The CDR3 extends over 13 amino acids. CDR1 is MNHNY, CDR2 SVGAGI, per germline (reference sequence). Here the CDR3 DNA reads TGTGCCAGCAGTCCAGGGTTGACAGATACGCAGTATTTT. Amino acid sequence: CASSPGLTDTQYF.

This clone has a handful of counts. V gene TRBV28 combines with J gene TRBJ2-6; D gene uncertain. The CDR3 consists of 15 residues. In germline, CDR1 is MDHEN, CDR2 SYDVKM. CDR3 nucleotides: TGTGGGTCAAACCGAAGAGACTCTGGGGCCAACGTCCTGACTTTC. This codes for CGSNRRDSGANVLTF.

This chain links TRBV5-4 with TRBJ2-5, with a tentative D call TRBD1 (6 bases). With 3 bases removed from V and 0 bases from J, the gap between germline ends came to 9 bases. Looked up from germline, CDR1 is SGHNT and CDR2 is YYREEE (reference sequence). The CDR3 covers 14 residues. The CDR3 bases are TGTGCCAGCAGCTCCTCAGGGGACCAAGAGACCCAGTACTTC. Protein product: CASSSSGDQETQYF. Filled out from reference TRBV5-4 and TRBJ2-5, the complete variable domain reads ETGVTQSPTHLIKTRGQQVTLRCSSQSGHNTVSWYQQALGQGPQFIFQYYREEENGRGNFPPRFSGLQFPNYSSELNVNALELDDSALYLCASSSSGDQETQYFGPGTRLLVL.

This chain uses TRBV9 with TRBJ1-2, with a weak D call TRBD1 (6 bases). The CDR3 runs to 14 residues. Germline values: CDR1 SGDLS, CDR2 YYNGEE. V shed 3 bases and J shed 1 base, with 10 bases lying between them. CDR3 nucleotides: TGTGCCAGCAGCGCCGGACAGAATAACTATGGCTACACCTTC. Amino acid sequence: CASSAGQNNYGYTF.

This clone was recorded once. This chain connects TRBV18 to TRBJ1-2; D gene unclear. V gave up 1 base and J gave up 0 bases, with 9 bases separating them. The CDR3 totals 15 residues. The germline gives CDR1 KGHSH, CDR2 LQKENI. The CDR3: CASSPQGSPNYGYTF. In DNA, the CDR3 is TGTGCCAGCTCACCACAGGGCAGTCCTAACTATGGCTACACCTTC.

This chain links TRBV10-3 with TRBJ2-2; the match to TRBD2 covers 7 bases. V shed 5 bases, J shed 1 base, and the junction held 13 bases outside the gene matches. From germline, CDR1 is ENHRY and CDR2 SYGVKD. The CDR3 totals 18 residues. The CDR3 here is CAISPTRASGRNTGELFF. The CDR3 DNA follows: TGTGCCATCAGTCCAACCCGGGCTAGCGGTCGGAACACCGGGGAGCTGTTTTTT.

This clone has a single count. The chain links TRBV6-5 to TRBJ2-7; the D is unclear. Trimming cost V 6 bases and J 1 base, with 16 bases left between them. The CDR3 spans 15 residues. Germline loops: CDR1 MNHEY, CDR2 SVGAGI. The CDR3 nucleotides read TGTGCCAGCAGGGATCGACCATATGCATCCTACGAGCAGTACTTC. The encoded protein is CASRDRPYASYEQYF.

The V gene is TRBV29-1, the J gene TRBJ1-2, with 8 bases lining up with TRBD1. The CDR3 is 14 amino acids. Trimming at V came to 6 bases and at J to 0 bases, leaving 6 bases not matched to a gene. Germline CDR1 reads SQVTM; CDR2 reads ANQGSEA. The CDR3 region has the DNA TGCAGCGTCGGCCGGGACAGGACTAACTATGGCTACACCTTC. Translating it yields CSVGRDRTNYGYTF.

Only a few counts were recorded for this clone. The chain joins TRBV5-4 to TRBJ2-1; D possibly corresponds to TRBD1 (5 bases). Deletions cut 4 bases from V and 7 bases from J, with 15 bases between. Germline-derived CDR1 and CDR2 are SGHNT and YYREEE (reference sequence). The CDR3 extends over 14 amino acids. CDR3 amino acids: CASSHQGVWNEQFF. CDR3 coding DNA: TGTGCCAGCAGCCACCAAGGGGTTTGGAATGAGCAGTTCTTC.

The gene calls are TRBV29-1 and TRBJ1-2; TRBD1 aligns across 9 bases. V shed 5 bases, J shed 7 bases, and the junction held 5 bases outside the gene matches. The CDR3 has 12 residues. The germline V gene has CDR1 SQVTM and CDR2 ANQGSEA. The CDR3 coding sequence is TGCAGCGTTCTGGACAGGGGTCCTGGCTACACCTTC. This gives the protein CSVLDRGPGYTF.